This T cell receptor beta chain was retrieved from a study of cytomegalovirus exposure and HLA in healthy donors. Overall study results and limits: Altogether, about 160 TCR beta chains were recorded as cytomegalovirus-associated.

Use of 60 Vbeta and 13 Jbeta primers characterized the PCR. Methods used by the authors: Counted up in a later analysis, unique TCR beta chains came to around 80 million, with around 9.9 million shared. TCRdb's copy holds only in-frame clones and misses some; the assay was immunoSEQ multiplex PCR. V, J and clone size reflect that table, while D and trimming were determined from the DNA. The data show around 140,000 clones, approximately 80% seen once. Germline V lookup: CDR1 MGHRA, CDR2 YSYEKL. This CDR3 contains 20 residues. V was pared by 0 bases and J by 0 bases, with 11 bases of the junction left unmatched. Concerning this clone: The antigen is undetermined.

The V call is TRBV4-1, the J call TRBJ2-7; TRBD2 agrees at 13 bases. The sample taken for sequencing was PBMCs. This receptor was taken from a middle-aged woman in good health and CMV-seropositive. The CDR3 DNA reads TGCGCCAGCAGCCAAGAACGCCCCGTTGGACTAGCGGGAGACTCCTACGAGCAGTACTTC. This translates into CASSQERPVGLAGDSYEQYF.